Here is one TCR beta chain with its context. The data belong to a study of identical twins. This CDR3 region has 17 residues. V lost 0 bases, J lost 0 bases, and 14 bases lay in between. Addition of a universal primer site occurred through template switching, and cDNA carried unique molecular identifiers. Via MiXCR, TCRdb re-called the 5' RACE reads, giving one row per CDR3 protein. The sample holds roughly 1,500,000 distinct CDR3 sequences, about 32% seen once. This TCR was recovered from a newborn girl in good health. The material sequenced was cord blood. The J gene is TRBJ1-2, the V gene TRBV12-3 or TRBV12-4, with D perhaps matching TRBD1 (5 bases). The chain's CDR3 is CASSLAGVLGANYGYTF. CDR3 DNA sequence: TGTGCCAGCAGTTTAGCGGGGGTCTTGGGGGCTAACTATGGCTACACCTTC.